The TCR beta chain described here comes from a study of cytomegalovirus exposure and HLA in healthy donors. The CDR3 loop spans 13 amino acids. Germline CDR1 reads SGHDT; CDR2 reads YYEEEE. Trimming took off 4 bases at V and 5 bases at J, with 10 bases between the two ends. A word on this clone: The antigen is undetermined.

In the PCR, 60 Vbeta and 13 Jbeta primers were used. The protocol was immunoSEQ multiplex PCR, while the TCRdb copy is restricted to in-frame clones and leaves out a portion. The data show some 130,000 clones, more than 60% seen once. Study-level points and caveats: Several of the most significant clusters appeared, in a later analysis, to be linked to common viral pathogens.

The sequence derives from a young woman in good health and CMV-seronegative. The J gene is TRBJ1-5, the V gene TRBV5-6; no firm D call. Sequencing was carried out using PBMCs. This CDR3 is CASSLASDQPQHF. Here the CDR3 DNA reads TGTGCCAGCAGCCTGGCTTCCGATCAGCCCCAGCATTTT.